This T cell receptor (beta chain) was recorded in a study of cytomegalovirus exposure and HLA in healthy donors. Study overall: Early released data had tens of millions of unique TCRs, all coming from HLA-typed donors.

Study-wide points: Among TCR sequences, most were rare, though some public TCRs appeared in many donors.

This PCR relied on a set of 60 Vbeta primers and 13 Jbeta primers. Measured with immunoSEQ multiplex PCR; TCRdb has only the in-frame clones, and not every one. Among approximately 160,000 clones, around 81% were seen once, and the ten largest hold approximately 1.5%. CDR1 is MNHEY, CDR2 SVGAGI, per germline. The CDR3 totals 14 residues. Trimming took 2 bases from V and 1 from J, leaving 8 bases between them. With regard to this clone: Its cognate antigen is unknown.

Material: PBMCs. The chain is built from TRBV6-5 and TRBJ1-1, with a weak D call TRBD1 (6 bases). The source of this sequence is a man in his forties in good health and CMV-seronegative. CDR3 DNA sequence: TGTGCCAGCAGTTACCGGGACACGAACACTGAAGCTTTCTTT. Translation: CASSYRDTNTEAFF.